The present entry profiles one T cell receptor beta chain with its context. Construction of the TCRbeta library involved unique molecular identifiers. Each CDR3 protein gets one entry after TCRdb re-called the PCR reads with MiXCR. The table includes some 590,000 distinct CDR3 sequences, roughly a tenth detected once. This specimen comes from a study of T-cell reconstitution after alpha-beta-depleted transplantation in children. CDR1 is SGHTA, CDR2 FQGNSA, per germline. This CDR3 spans 16 amino acids. Between the trimmed V and J ends, which lost 0 bases and 1 base, there was a span of 11 bases. The source is a human donor who donated a stem cell graft to a child with acute myeloid leukemia. The chain recombines TRBV7-2 with TRBJ2-3, with D possibly being TRBD1 (5 bases). Sequenced material: PBMCs from the stem cell graft donor, taken from the stem cell graft. CDR3 nucleotide sequence: TGTGCCAGCAGCTTAGCGCAACAGGTCCGCACAGATACGCAGTATTTT. It encodes CASSLAQQVRTDTQYF.